The clone carrying this T cell receptor (beta chain) was counted only a few times. This entry is derived from a study of control samples from healthy donors and cancer patients. TCRdb's table, derived via immunoSEQ multiplex PCR, lists solely in-frame clones and lacks some. This sample has over 200,000 clones, with roughly 87% found just once. The sequencing input was PBMCs. This receptor was obtained from an older woman with lung cancer.

CDR3 DNA sequence: TGTGCCAGCAGTCCGAGTCGACCCCCCGCCGGGGAGCTGTTTTTT. Translated, it gives CASSPSRPPAGELFF. The rearrangement uses TRBV6-6 and TRBJ2-2; D call uncertain. The germline gives CDR1 MNHNY, CDR2 SVGAGI (reference sequence). The CDR3 has 15 amino acids. V was pared by 5 bases and J by 6 bases, with 16 bases between.